This T cell receptor (beta chain) was profiled in a study of blood T cells in healthy people across ages. This CDR3 region has 15 residues. CDR1 is SGHTA and CDR2 is FQGNSA in the germline V gene. The V and J ends lost 2 bases and 5 bases respectively, with 13 bases between them. Then a second PCR, running roughly 7 to 11 cycles, was carried out with a sample-barcoded 5' primer and a J-beta primer mix. TCRdb called the 5' RACE reads again in MiXCR, with one record for every CDR3 protein. The top ten hold approximately 19% of the sample, which has over a million distinct CDR3 sequences, less than 50% seen once.

This rearrangement joins TRBV7-2 to TRBJ2-1, with D perhaps matching TRBD1 or TRBD2 (6 bases each). Input material: blood. This sequence was found in a woman aged 55-69 years in good health. The CDR3 DNA reads TGTGCCAGCAGCTTAACGACGGGGGCGCACAATGAGCAGTTCTTC. Protein sequence: CASSLTTGAHNEQFF.